This T cell receptor beta chain was observed in a study of T-cell reconstitution after alpha-beta-depleted transplantation in children. This clonotype has at least ten counts. There are 13 residues in the CDR3. The V gene lost 0 bases and the J gene lost 5 bases, with 8 bases spanning the gap. Germline CDR1 and CDR2: SGHKS and YYEKEE (reference sequence). TCRbeta library preparation incorporated unique molecular identifiers. TCRdb independently ran MiXCR on the PCR reads; one entry per CDR3 protein. Here the sample spans some 72,000 distinct CDR3 sequences, more than 5.5% being singletons. The receptor was derived from a human donor who donated a stem cell graft to a child with acute lymphoblastic leukemia. The chain couples TRBV5-5 to TRBJ1-1, with D unclear. Sequencing used PBMCs from the stem cell graft donor, obtained from the stem cell graft. CDR3 in amino acids: CASSLGARTEAFF. CDR3 DNA sequence: TGTGCCAGCAGCTTGGGGGCGCGGACTGAAGCTTTCTTT.